Included here is one TCR beta chain sequence, with context. Its antigen is not yet known. Base-call qualities are not available, and no considerably larger clone is one nucleotide away. These data are taken from a study of regulatory T cells in long-lasting Graves disease (dated by TCRdb to the early 2020s). A note on the overall study: Persistent Graves' disease was defined as persistently positive TSH receptor autoantibodies together with antithyroid drug treatment for over 5 years. This study used TCR sequencing and RNA sequencing of peripheral blood to compare persistent Graves' disease patients against newly diagnosed Graves' disease patients. The study took place in China and was registered as a clinical trial. Antithyroid drugs had been taken for about 9.7 years on average by persistent Graves' disease patients in the clinical cohort. A total of around 33 samples were covered by TCR sequencing, comprising some 13 persistent and 20 or so newly diagnosed Graves' disease patients.

Deletion took 1 base off V and 5 bases off J, with a span of 11 bases between the germline ends. CDR1 is given as SEHNR and CDR2 as FQNEAQ, both from the germline V gene (reference sequence). Taken from cysteine to phenylalanine, the CDR3 has 14 residues. Only CDR3 DNA remains: 42 bases, in frame from the first base. The research as a whole found: Because the primary lesion, thyroid tissue, could not be accessed, the study looked at peripheral blood alone. TRBV28, TRBJ1-2 and TRBJ2-5 were preferentially used in persistent disease, while TRBV20-1 and TRBJ2-1 were favored in newly diagnosed disease. Only the TCR beta chain was sequenced and analyzed. Compared with newly diagnosed patients, persistent Graves' disease patients had lower TCR Shannon entropy and fewer highly expanded clones, which suggests clonal expansion. A larger number of public clonotypes was shared among persistent patients (fewer than 3,000) than among newly diagnosed patients (around 970). As a limitation, the authors acknowledged that the small sample size may reduce accuracy.

Library prep was done by multiplex PCR. Sequencing used an Illumina HiSeq 4000. iRepertoire HTBI primers and Arm-PCR amplification of CDR3 regions were used to construct TCR beta libraries. PCR products were gel purified before sequencing. The study's own analysis went as follows. Across samples, roughly 60 TRBV and 14 TRBJ segments were identified and used for gene usage analysis of CDR3 amino acid clonotypes. COPE and FqMerger were used to merge filtered high-quality paired reads into contigs. BLAST was used to align contigs to IMGT TRBV, TRBD and TRBJ reference genes, and CDR3 was defined according to IMGT. Clonotypes above 0.1% frequency were classified as highly expanded clones. Shannon entropy served as the measure of repertoire diversity, while the Gini coefficient captured V-J evenness. Public clonotypes were defined as clonotypes shared by more than one individual. TCRdb trimmed the raw reads at Q25, called clones with MiXCR and kept productive beta chains. Rows merge per CDR3 protein into single entries with the most common DNA and genes. The V and J calls, along with clone size, are taken from TCRdb and not from the paper's own processing. The sample records under 450,000 distinct CDR3 sequences, roughly 24% of which are singletons. In total, the top ten clones hold around a quarter of the sample.

What this sample's time point label stands for: persistent/refractory GD, antithyroid drugs over 5 years with positive TRAb. For both TCR sequencing and RNA sequencing, RNA was extracted from PBMCs using TRIzol. The diagnosis of Graves' disease was made according to American Thyroid Association guidelines. Patients for the study were recruited at an endocrinology department in Xi'an, China. Each patient gave about 10 milliliters of peripheral blood, collected in an EDTA anticoagulant tube. PBMCs were isolated by Ficoll Paque Plus density gradient separation without further T cell sorting. An Agilent 2100 Bioanalyzer and agarose gel were used to assess RNA quality, and a NanoDrop 2000 was used to measure RNA concentration.

The rearrangement combines TRBV7-9 with TRBJ2-5, with the D gene call left open. The specimen was peripheral blood mononuclear cells (PBMCs), collected when the disease was refractory, from a patient treated with antithyroid drugs. The sequence derives from a woman in her 40s with Graves disease. Donor details come from another sample of the same person, matched by shared clones. CDR3 protein: CASSLGTHAETQYF. The sequenced DNA: TGTGCCAGCAGCTTAGGCACTCATGCGGAGACCCAGTACTTC.